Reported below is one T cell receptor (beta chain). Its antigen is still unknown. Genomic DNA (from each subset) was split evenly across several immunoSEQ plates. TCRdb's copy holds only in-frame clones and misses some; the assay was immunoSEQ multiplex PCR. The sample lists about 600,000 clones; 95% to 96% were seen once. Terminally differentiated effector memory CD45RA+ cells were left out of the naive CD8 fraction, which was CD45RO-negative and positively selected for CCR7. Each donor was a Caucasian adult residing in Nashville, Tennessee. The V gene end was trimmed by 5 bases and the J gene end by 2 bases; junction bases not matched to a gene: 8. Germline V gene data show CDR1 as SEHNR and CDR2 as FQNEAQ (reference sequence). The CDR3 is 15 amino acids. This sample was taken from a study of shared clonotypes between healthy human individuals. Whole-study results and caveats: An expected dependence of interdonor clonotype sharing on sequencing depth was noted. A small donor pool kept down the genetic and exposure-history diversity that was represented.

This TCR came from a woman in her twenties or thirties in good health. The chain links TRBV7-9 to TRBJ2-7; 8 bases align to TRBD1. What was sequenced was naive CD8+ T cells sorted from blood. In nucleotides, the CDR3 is TGTGCCAGCAGCACCGCGACAGGGGCCGCCTACGAGCAGTACTTC. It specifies CASSTATGAAYEQYF.